This T cell receptor beta chain was retrieved from a study of blood T cell repertoires in COVID-19. Participants were placed into cohorts based on the clinical history they reported. Germline trimming cut 5 bases from V and 6 bases from J; bases unmatched to any gene: 4. The CDR3 contains 13 residues. The data were produced by immunoSEQ multiplex PCR, yet TCRdb's version contains in-frame clones alone and is incomplete. The sample contains hundreds of thousands of clones, roughly 80% of which appear only once. Sequenced: PBMCs or T cells enriched from blood (not recorded which). The chain is built from TRBV12-3 or TRBV12-4 and TRBJ1-3, with TRBD1 identical over 7 bases. This receptor was obtained from a man in his forties who had been exposed to COVID-19. This chain's CDR3 is CASSPQGENTIYF. For the CDR3, the DNA is TGTGCCAGCAGTCCCCAGGGGGAAAACACCATATATTTT.